This is a list of T cell receptor beta chains from one sample in a study of blood T cells in healthy people across ages. TCRdb analysed the 5' RACE reads with MiXCR anew, one entry per CDR3 protein. The sample holds 550,000 to 750,000 distinct CDR3 sequences; roughly 21% are singletons and the top ten take 3.5% to 4%. The sequencing sample was made of blood. These receptors originate from a man in his 70s in good health. CDR3s include the opening cysteine and the closing phenylalanine or tryptophan. Each record gives: D gene, clone size, J gene, V gene, CDR3 DNA, CDR3 protein. The D gene is left open where the match is weak. Rows may omit the clone size; those that give it use once, few, many or a size class.

NA | many | TRBJ1-1 | TRBV7-6 | TGTGCCAGCAGCTTACAGGAGAACACTGAAGCTTTCTTT | CASSLQENTEAFF
NA | many | TRBJ2-7 | TRBV11-2 | TGTGCCAGCAGCTTAGTGATGGCCAACTACGAGCAGTACTTC | CASSLVMANYEQYF
NA | NA | TRBJ1-1 | TRBV18 | TGTGCCAGCTCACCACTCGGCACATTGAACACTGAAGCTTTCTTT | CASSPLGTLNTEAFF
TRBD1 | few | TRBJ2-7 | TRBV6-1 | TGTGCCAGCAGCAGGGACAGGGGAATGGGAGAGCAGTACTTC | CASSRDRGMGEQYF
NA | NA | TRBJ2-7 | TRBV29-1 | TGCAGCGTTGGAGGTGACACCGCCACCTACGAGCAGTACTTC | CSVGGDTATYEQYF
NA | NA | TRBJ2-5 | TRBV28 | TGTGCCAGCAGTTTATTAAGGGGCGGGCAAGAGACCCAGTACTTC | CASSLLRGGQETQYF
TRBD1 | NA | TRBJ1-1 | TRBV4-1 | TGCGCCAGCAGCAGAGGGGGCGAGGGTGAAGCTTTCTTT | CASSRGGEGEAFF
TRBD2 | many | TRBJ2-1 | TRBV20-1 | TGCAGTGCTAGCGAACTGGGACTAGCGGGAGGGTATGAGCAGTTCTTC | CSASELGLAGGYEQFF
NA | NA | TRBJ2-1 | TRBV15 | TGTGCCACCAGCAGAGATACCACATACAATGAGCAGTTCTTC | CATSRDTTYNEQFF
NA | NA | TRBJ2-5 | TRBV7-3 | TGTGCCAGCAGCTTAAAGGGTACCCAAGAGACCCAGTACTTC | CASSLKGTQETQYF
NA | many | TRBJ1-6 | TRBV20-1 | TGCAGTGCCCTCCATGAGGGGGGGCATAATTCACCCCTCCACTTT | CSALHEGGHNSPLHF
TRBD2 | NA | TRBJ2-3 | TRBV27 | TGTGCCAGCACCATACCCCCGGGACTAGTACCGGATACGCAGTATTTT | CASTIPPGLVPDTQYF
TRBD1 | many | TRBJ2-1 | TRBV20-1 | TGCAGTGTCTCCGGGACAGGCTACAATGAGCAGTTCTTC | CSVSGTGYNEQFF
NA | NA | TRBJ1-5 | TRBV18 | TGTGCCAGCTCAACGGCGCCGAGCAATCAGCCCCAGCATTTT | CASSTAPSNQPQHF
NA | NA | TRBJ2-1 | TRBV20-1 | TGCAGTGCCGCAGACAGAGGGAGAGCCAATGAGCAGTTCTTC | CSAADRGRANEQFF
TRBD2 | NA | TRBJ2-7 | TRBV4-2 | TGTGCCAGCAGCCACCCGGGACTAGATGGCTCCGAGCAGTACTTC | CASSHPGLDGSEQYF
NA | few | TRBJ2-4 | TRBV19 | TGTGCCAGTAGTATGGAACAGCTAGCCAAAAACATTCAGTACTTC | CASSMEQLAKNIQYF
NA | NA | TRBJ2-5 | TRBV10-3 | TGTGCCATCTCCAGGGGTCGGGAGGAGACCCAGTACTTC | CAISRGREETQYF
TRBD1 | NA | TRBJ2-7 | TRBV29-1 | TGCAGCGCCGTGACAGGGAATACCTACGAGCAGTACTTC | CSAVTGNTYEQYF
NA | NA | TRBJ2-7 | TRBV20-1 | TGCAGTGCTGGGGACTCCGAGCAGTACTTC | CSAGDSEQYF
TRBD1 | NA | TRBJ2-7 | TRBV6-2/TRBV6-3 | TGTGCCAGCAGTTACTCGCGGACAGGGACCCCCTACGAGCAGTACTTC | CASSYSRTGTPYEQYF
NA | few | TRBJ2-1 | TRBV9 | TGTGCCAGCAGCGTAGGTATCACTCACAATGAGCAGTTCTTC | CASSVGITHNEQFF
NA | few | TRBJ2-7 | TRBV20-1 | TGCAGTGCTCCGAAACTAGACGGCCTTAGCTACGAGCAGTACTTC | CSAPKLDGLSYEQYF
NA | NA | TRBJ2-5 | TRBV24-1 | TGTGCCACCAGTGAAGGCCATGAAGAGACCCAGTACTTC | CATSEGHEETQYF
NA | NA | TRBJ2-7 | TRBV5-1 | TGCGCCAGCAGCCAGATTTGGACAGCCTACGAGCAGTACTTC | CASSQIWTAYEQYF
TRBD2 | NA | TRBJ2-5 | TRBV28 | TGTGCCAGCAGCCGCCAGTTAGCGGGATACGAGACCCAGTACTTC | CASSRQLAGYETQYF
NA | NA | TRBJ2-5 | TRBV20-1 | TGCAGTGCTAGAGCGGGGGAGGAGCAGTACTTC | CSARAGEEQYF
NA | many | TRBJ2-5 | TRBV12-3/TRBV12-4 | TGTGCCAGCAGTTTTTTACAGCAAGAGACCCAGTACTTC | CASSFLQQETQYF
TRBD1 | few | TRBJ2-3 | TRBV4-2 | TGTGCCAGCAGCCAGACAGGGGATTGGGGAGATACGCAGTACTTT | CASSQTGDWGDTQYF
NA | NA | TRBJ2-3 | TRBV7-3 | TGTGCCAGCAGCTCAACAGACTACCCCACAGATACGCAGTATTTT | CASSSTDYPTDTQYF
NA | NA | TRBJ1-1 | TRBV3-1 | TGTGCCAGCAGCCAAGTCAGAGGGGTTGGTGAAGCTTTCTTT | CASSQVRGVGEAFF
NA | NA | TRBJ2-3 | TRBV20-1 | TGCAGTGCTAGAGATGGGACTTTGGGTACGCAGTATTTT | CSARDGTLGTQYF
NA | few | TRBJ1-4 | TRBV7-9 | TGTGCCAGCAGCTTAGCAGGGGTGGCGACTAATGAAAAACTGTTTTTT | CASSLAGVATNEKLFF
TRBD1 | few | TRBJ2-7 | TRBV7-8 | TGTGCCAGCAGCCATCCGGACAGGGTTCGCTACGAGCAGTACTTC | CASSHPDRVRYEQYF
TRBD2 | few | TRBJ2-5 | TRBV5-1 | TGCGCCAGCAGCTGGGAGGGACTAGCGGGTCAAGAGACCCAGTACTTC | CASSWEGLAGQETQYF
TRBD1 | few | TRBJ2-1 | TRBV15 | TGTGCCACCAGCAGAGGGGGGACAGGACCGTACAATGAGCAGTTCTTC | CATSRGGTGPYNEQFF
NA | NA | TRBJ1-5 | TRBV20-1 | TGCAGTGCGGATGGGGGGGAGGGTCAGCCCCAGCATTTT | CSADGGEGQPQHF
TRBD2 | NA | TRBJ2-1 | TRBV7-7 | TGTGCTAGCAGCGCCCTGGGGCGGGAGGGATTTGAGCAGTTCTTC | CASSALGREGFEQFF
NA | NA | TRBJ2-4 | TRBV6-1 | TGTGCCAGCAGGCTACGGGGGATTCTAGCCAAAAACATTCAGTACTTC | CASRLRGILAKNIQYF
NA | NA | TRBJ2-2 | TRBV28 | TGTGCCAGCAGACCGGGATCCGCCGTCGGGGAGCTGTTTTTT | CASRPGSAVGELFF
NA | NA | TRBJ2-5 | TRBV5-1 | TGCGCCAGCAGCTTGAATACAGGTCAAGAGACCCAGTACTTC | CASSLNTGQETQYF
NA | NA | TRBJ2-5 | TRBV6-5 | TGTGCCACCATGGGGGTGTTTCGAGAGGCCCAGTACTTC | CATMGVFREAQYF
NA | few | TRBJ2-3 | TRBV7-2 | TGTGCCAGCAGCTCACTAGGGGGCACAGATACGCAGTATTTT | CASSSLGGTDTQYF
NA | NA | TRBJ2-1 | TRBV4-3 | TGCGCCAGCAGCCCTCTAGGGCAACAGCACAATGAGCAGTTCTTC | CASSPLGQQHNEQFF
TRBD2 | few | TRBJ2-7 | TRBV20-1 | TGCAGTGCTACCCGACTAGCGGGGGCATCCTACGAGCAGTACTTC | CSATRLAGASYEQYF
NA | few | TRBJ2-6 | TRBV5-1 | TGCGCCAGCTACATAACGGGACAAGGGCTCTCTGGGGCCAACGTCCTGACTTTC | CASYITGQGLSGANVLTF